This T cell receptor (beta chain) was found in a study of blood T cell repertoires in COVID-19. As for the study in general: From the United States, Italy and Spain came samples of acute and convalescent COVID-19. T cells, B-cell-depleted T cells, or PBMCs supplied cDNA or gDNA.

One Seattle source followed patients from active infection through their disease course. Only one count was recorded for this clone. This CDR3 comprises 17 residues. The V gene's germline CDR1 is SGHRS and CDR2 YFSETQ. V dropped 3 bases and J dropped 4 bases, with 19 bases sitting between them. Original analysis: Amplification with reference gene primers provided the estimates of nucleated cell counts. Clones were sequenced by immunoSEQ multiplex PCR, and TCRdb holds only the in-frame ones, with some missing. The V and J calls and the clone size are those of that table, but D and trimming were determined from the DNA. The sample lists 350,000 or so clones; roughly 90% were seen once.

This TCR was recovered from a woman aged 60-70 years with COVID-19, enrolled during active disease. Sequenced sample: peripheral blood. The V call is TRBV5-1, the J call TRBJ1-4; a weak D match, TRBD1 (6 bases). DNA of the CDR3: TGCGCCAGCAGCTGGGGCTTCAGACAGGATGATAATGAAAAACTGTTTTTT. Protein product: CASSWGFRQDDNEKLFF.